Described below is a single TCR beta chain sequence and its context. This clonotype was counted many times. Its antigen is still unknown. Base qualities were left out, and no much larger clone turns up one base away. The library was prepared using 5' RACE. The run used an Illumina HiSeq 2000. Template switching added a universal primer binding site, and the final cDNA carried a unique molecular identifier that allowed TCR cDNA molecules to be counted accurately. Specific primers in the conserved constant-segment region were used to synthesize first-strand cDNA for the TCR alpha and beta chains. Each cDNA library was double barcoded, with a SMART-Mk sample barcode plus Illumina barcodes, to control for contamination. TruSeq adapter sequences and Illumina sample barcodes were added in two successive PCR steps. The TCR alpha and beta cDNA libraries were sequenced on the Illumina HiSeq platform using custom primers. In the source study's methods: MiGEC was used to process raw reads and extract unique molecular identifiers, and MiXCR was used to find CDR3 positions. For each individual, recombination models were inferred using an EM algorithm with the repgenHMM and IGoR tools. Shared clonotype analysis was performed with the tcR package in R, normalizing sharing by the product of cloneset sizes. Out-of-frame nonproductive sequences were analyzed to study raw recombination free of thymic and clonal selection effects. The raw public reads went through TCRdb reprocessing: fastp at Q25, MiXCR clone calling, in-frame beta chains kept. Every distinct CDR3 protein forms one entry, paired with its most common genes and DNA. TCRdb, rather than the study authors, made the V and J calls. The sample table contains around 280,000 distinct CDR3 sequences; only one count was recorded for about 8% of them. The ten largest clonotypes hold approximately 2.1% of the sample.

From the germline V gene, CDR1 is ENHRY and CDR2 is SYGVKD. V is cut back by 2 bases and J by 5 bases, with 6 bases in the junction unmatched. The cysteine opens and the phenylalanine closes a CDR3 of 16 amino acids. Only the CDR3 part of the read is kept: 48 bases, read in frame from the first base. These data belong to a study of identical twins listed by TCRdb under 2016. Notes on the research overall: To test whether fetal clonotypes persist, this study deep-sequenced TCR alpha and beta repertoires from monozygotic twins, from unrelated adults of various ages, and from cord blood. To rule out contamination, replicate twin experiments were performed at different times with different library preparation protocols. Overall results and qualifications from the work: Compared with coincidental sharing between unrelated individuals, an excess of low generation-probability sequences was observed among out-of-frame TCR alpha sequences shared between twins. The excess sharing between twins in beta out-of-frame sequences was weaker because fewer shared sequences reduced the signal-to-noise ratio. Fewer insertions were carried by abundant cord blood beta clonotypes, a similar but weaker trend appeared in young adult naive repertoires, and no such trend appeared in memory repertoires. In monozygotic twins, out-of-frame TCR alpha sharing was systematically underestimated by recombination models, although the models agreed with sharing between unrelated individuals. Because the same donors could not be followed over many years, the conclusions relied on cross-sectional statistical analysis. Invariant T cells such as MAIT and iNKT could partly confound zero-insertion analyses, though diverse VJ usage argued against this for most clonotypes.

Only healthy Caucasian donors were included. The twin cohort comprised three pairs of female monozygotic twins, all aged about 18 to 29 years. Miltenyi CD45RO+ enrichment and human naive T-cell isolation kits were used to isolate memory (CD45RO+) and naive T cells from PBMC. These data were likewise used in another study, on yellow fever vaccine responses in identical twins. The second investigation adds: The T cell response to vaccination in identical twins was reported by the authors to appear partly convergent and partly personalized. In identical twins, the study followed T cell clones that responded to the vaccine with precision.

This receptor was identified in a young woman in good health. The sequence links TRBV10-3 to TRBJ1-5; 10 bases in the middle match TRBD1. Sample: memory (CD45RO+) T cells sorted from blood. In the paper's terms, the cell subset or site label means: CD45RO+ enriched T cells. The sequenced DNA is TGTGCCATCAGTGAGAGGCGGGGACAGGGGTATCAGCCCCAGCATTTT. It codes for CAISERRGQGYQPQHF.